Listed here are 27 T cell receptor beta chains from one sample, sequenced in a study of blood T cells in healthy people across ages (dated by TCRdb to the mid-2010s). The protocol used for the library was 5' RACE. Sequencing relied on an Illumina HiSeq 2500. A second roughly 7 to 11 cycle PCR used a sample-barcoded 5' primer and a J-beta primer mix. The raw public reads went through TCRdb reprocessing: fastp at Q25, MiXCR clone calling, in-frame beta chains kept. All rows with the same CDR3 protein become a single entry with the most common DNA and genes. A total of approximately 730,000 distinct CDR3 sequences appear in this sample, 53% of them only once. The top ten constitute 40% to 50% of the sample. Sample: blood. Every receptor here comes from a man older than 75 in good health.

Here the CDR3 reads CASRGLVDSYEQYF. CDR3 sequence (DNA): TGTGCCAGCAGGGGACTAGTGGATTCCTACGAGCAGTACTTC. J is TRBJ2-7 and V is TRBV6-5, with 8 bases aligning to TRBD2. Trimming took 6 bases from V and 1 from J; bases not matched to a gene: 5. The CDR3 has 14 amino acids. Germline V gene sequence: CDR1 MNHEY, CDR2 SVGAGI.

This clonotype has only a few counts. As DNA, the CDR3 is TGTGCCAGCGGGAAGGACTCAGGGGTCCACGAGCAGTACTTC. Translated: CASGKDSGVHEQYF. This rearrangement joins TRBV12-3 or TRBV12-4 to TRBJ2-4; the D gene is possibly TRBD1 (6 bases). The J call is doubtful: the DNA matches TRBJ2-7 better. The CDR3 totals 14 residues.

The sample holds a few counts of this clonotype. The rearrangement uses TRBV10-3 and TRBJ1-4, with D hard to call. V gave up 11 bases and J gave up 8 bases, with 21 bases separating them. The CDR3 sequence is 14 residues long. Germline V gives CDR1 ENHRY, CDR2 SYGVKD. The CDR3: CAVASGSPSEKLFF. The CDR3, as DNA: TGTGCCGTCGCGTCGGGGAGCCCTTCGGAAAAACTGTTTTTT.

The chain recombines TRBV6-2 or TRBV6-3 with TRBJ1-1; TRBD1 matches at 10 bases. From germline, CDR1 is MNHEY and CDR2 SVGEGT. V shed 6 bases, J shed 5 bases, and the junction held 9 bases outside the gene matches. CDR3 size: 15 residues. The CDR3 here is CASRRPGQGWTEAFF. In DNA, the CDR3 is TGTGCCAGCAGACGTCCGGGACAGGGGTGGACTGAAGCTTTCTTT.

The gene calls are TRBV9 and TRBJ1-6, with unresolved D. V lost 1 base and J 9 bases, leaving 8 bases between the germline ends. This CDR3 contains 13 residues. The germline CDR1 and CDR2 sequences are SGDLS and YYNGEE. The CDR3 bases are TGTGCCAGCAGCGTATTCCCCGGTTCACCCCTCCACTTT. Protein product: CASSVFPGSPLHF.

The genes are TRBV12-3 or TRBV12-4 and TRBJ2-1, with TRBD1 matching 11 bases. V was clipped by 6 bases and J by 8 bases; unmatched bases: 9. The CDR3 has 15 residues. CDR3: CASSRLGQGGHEQFF. The CDR3 DNA sequence: TGTGCCAGCAGCCGATTGGGACAGGGGGGCCATGAGCAGTTCTTC.

The chain has TRBV9 and TRBJ2-7; D ambiguous. CDR3 length equals 17 residues. The V end was cut by 0 bases, the J end by 0 bases, with 16 bases between. Germline V gene data show CDR1 as SGDLS and CDR2 as YYNGEE. This CDR3 is CASSVDGLPWDSYEQYF. Here the CDR3 DNA reads TGTGCCAGCAGCGTAGACGGGCTCCCTTGGGACTCCTACGAGCAGTACTTC.

The chain uses TRBV10-3 and TRBJ2-1; weak D call: TRBD2 (6 bases). CDR3 length: 14 residues. V was clipped by 5 bases and J by 8 bases, with 16 bases between them. CDR1 and CDR2 (germline): ENHRY, SYGVKD. The CDR3 DNA reads TGTGCCATCAGTTCCCCCCCTCCGGGGGATGAGCAGTTCTTC. It is translated as CAISSPPPGDEQFF.

This clonotype turned up a few times. The genes are TRBV20-1 and TRBJ1-2, with D possibly matching TRBD1 (6 bases). Germline-derived CDR1 and CDR2 are DFQATT and SNEGSKA (reference sequence). CDR3 size: 15 residues. V was clipped by 0 bases and J by 2 bases, with 13 bases between them. CDR3 sequence (DNA): TGCAGTGCTAGAGACACGAGGACAGTAAACTATGGCTACACCTTC. Amino acids: CSARDTRTVNYGYTF.

The rearrangement joins TRBV7-8 to TRBJ2-7, with no clear D. This CDR3 spans 12 amino acids. V lost 0 bases, J lost 6 bases, and 6 bases lay in between. Germline CDR1 SGHVS, CDR2 FQNEAQ. CDR3 nucleotides: TGTGCCAGCAGCTTAGCCACCCTCGAGCAGTACTTC. The encoded protein is CASSLATLEQYF.

This clonotype was detected only a few times. The gene calls are TRBV20-1 and TRBJ2-1, with a weak D call TRBD2 (6 bases). In germline, CDR1 is DFQATT, CDR2 SNEGSKA (reference sequence). The CDR3 loop spans 11 amino acids. DNA of the CDR3: TGCGGCGGGGTTGACTACAATGAGCAGTTCTTC. As protein: CGGVDYNEQFF.

V gene TRBV20-1 combines with J gene TRBJ2-4, with D possibly TRBD1 on 5 matching bases. The last part of the DNA fits TRBJ2-7 better; the J call may be wrong. In germline, CDR1 is DFQATT, CDR2 SNEGSKA (reference sequence). The CDR3 has 16 amino acids. CDR3 in DNA: TGCAGTGCTAGTGGGGCATCTGGCGGTCGGGCCTACGAGCAGTACTTC. Protein sequence: CSASGASGGRAYEQYF.

The genes are TRBV20-1 and TRBJ2-1; possibly TRBD1 for D (6 bases). From germline, CDR1 is DFQATT and CDR2 SNEGSKA (reference sequence). This CDR3 has 14 amino acids. CDR3 protein: CSLLRGRPPPEQFF. DNA of the CDR3: TGCAGCCTCCTTAGGGGGAGACCCCCCCCTGAGCAGTTCTTC.

The V call is TRBV12-5, the J call TRBJ2-7; D call uncertain. The CDR3 loop spans 14 amino acids. V was pared by 3 bases and J by 4 bases, with 13 bases between. Germline CDR1 LGHNT, CDR2 FRNRAP. The CDR3 DNA reads TGTGCTAGTGGTTTCTCGGACGTACCTTACGAGCAGTACTTC. This gives the protein CASGFSDVPYEQYF.

V gene TRBV12-3 or TRBV12-4 combines with J gene TRBJ2-1, with unresolved D. This CDR3 contains 14 residues. The V and J ends lost 3 bases and 7 bases respectively, with 13 bases between them. The CDR3 loop reads CASSFGLGRNEQFF. The CDR3 nucleotides read TGTGCCAGCAGTTTTGGCCTAGGTAGGAATGAGCAGTTCTTC.

In its sample, this clonotype was seen a few times. The rearrangement uses TRBV5-1 and TRBJ2-1; 9 bases match TRBD2. The CDR3 has 15 amino acids. Germline V gene data show CDR1 as SGHRS and CDR2 as YFSETQ. The junction had 4 bases not matched to a gene; V was cut back by 0 bases and J by 6 bases. The CDR3 nucleotides are TGCGCCAGCAGCTTGGTAGCGGGAGCCCCCAATGAGCAGTTCTTC. Translation: CASSLVAGAPNEQFF.

V and J are TRBV20-1 and TRBJ2-3; D is possibly TRBD1 (7 bases). Trimming took 0 bases from V and 14 from J, leaving 18 bases between them. Germline CDR1 is DFQATT and CDR2 is SNEGSKA (reference sequence). The CDR3 is 13 residues long. This CDR3 is CSAREEGDRYAYF. As DNA, the CDR3 is TGCAGTGCTAGAGAGGAGGGGGACAGATACGCGTATTTT.

The chain joins TRBV30 to TRBJ1-6; D not resolved. The V end was cut by 7 bases, the J end by 0 bases, with 7 bases between. CDR1 and CDR2 (germline): GTSNPN, SVGIG (reference sequence). This CDR3 has 13 amino acids. Here the CDR3 reads CAFASSYNSPLHF. CDR3 DNA: TGTGCCTTCGCGAGCTCCTATAATTCACCCCTCCACTTT.

This clonotype came up many times. The V gene is TRBV28, the J gene TRBJ2-6, with 8 bases fitting TRBD1. With V trimmed by 4 bases and J by 0 bases, 8 bases remained unmatched. The CDR3 runs to 18 residues. Germline CDR1 and CDR2: MDHEN and SYDVKM. CDR3 residues: CASSSGTGQNSGANVLTF. CDR3 sequence (DNA): TGTGCCAGCAGTTCAGGGACAGGTCAAAACTCTGGGGCCAACGTCCTGACTTTC.

As to this clonotype: The germline gene is not matched at one end of the junction; a read error may be the cause. The J gene is TRBJ2-1, the V gene TRBV20-1; 10 nucleotides agree with TRBD2. This CDR3 is 15 amino acids long. Per germline, CDR1 DFQATT and CDR2 SNEGSKA (reference sequence). CDR3 region: CGARSSGRYYNEQFF. Written as DNA, the CDR3 is TGCGGTGCTAGGAGTAGCGGGAGGTACTACAATGAGCAGTTCTTC.

This sequence joins TRBV20-1 and TRBJ2-6; D not resolved. The V gene lost 0 bases and the J gene lost 4 bases, with 4 bases spanning the gap. The CDR3 totals 13 residues. Germline V lookup: CDR1 DFQATT, CDR2 SNEGSKA (reference sequence). CDR3 DNA: TGCAGTGCTAGAGATAGGGGGGCCAACGTCCTGACTTTC. Translation gives CSARDRGANVLTF.

The J gene is TRBJ1-1, the V gene TRBV6-5, with a tentative D call TRBD1 (5 bases). V gave up 5 bases and J gave up 4 bases, with 14 bases separating them. The CDR3 is 14 residues long. CDR1 and CDR2 from the germline V gene are MNHEY and SVGAGI. CDR3 DNA sequence: TGTGCCAGCAGTACGGCGGGGGAGTTCACTGAAGCTTTCTTT. This encodes CASSTAGEFTEAFF.

The chain combines TRBV7-9 with TRBJ2-2, with TRBD1 identical over 9 bases. With 5 bases clipped from V and 2 bases from J, the junction kept 9 bases outside the gene matches. This CDR3 region has 17 residues. The germline V gene has CDR1 SEHNR and CDR2 FQNEAQ (reference sequence). This chain's CDR3 is CASSPIGQGRNTGELFF. In DNA, the CDR3 is TGTGCCAGCAGCCCGATAGGACAGGGGAGAAACACCGGGGAGCTGTTTTTT.

The rearrangement uses TRBV10-3 and TRBJ2-1, with TRBD2 matching over 7 bases. CDR1 is ENHRY, CDR2 SYGVKD, per germline. The CDR3 totals 14 residues. V dropped 8 bases and J dropped 3; count of bases not matched to a gene: 7. The CDR3 DNA is TGTGCCATCGGGACGGGAGGAAACTACAATGAGCAGTTCTTC. Translated, it gives CAIGTGGNYNEQFF.

V usage is TRBV24-1 and J usage is TRBJ2-2; 7 positions match TRBD1. V lost 1 base and J lost 1; bases outside the gene matches: 2. This CDR3 has 16 residues. The germline CDR1 and CDR2 sequences are KGHDR and SFDVKD. For the CDR3, the DNA is TGTGCCACCAGTGATTTCGGACAGGAGAACACCGGGGAGCTGTTTTTT. Translating gives CATSDFGQENTGELFF.

CDR3 protein: CASSKQASYEQYF. The CDR3 DNA reads TGTGCCAGCAGCAAACAGGCTTCCTACGAGCAGTACTTC. This rearrangement joins TRBV7-9 to TRBJ2-7; possible D gene TRBD1, 5 bases. Looked up from germline, CDR1 is SEHNR and CDR2 is FQNEAQ (reference sequence). V lost 5 bases and J lost 1, with 9 bases in between. The CDR3 spans 13 residues. Looking up the rest from reference TRBV7-9 and TRBJ2-7 gives the full variable domain: DTGVSQNPRHKITKRGQNVTFRCDPISEHNRLYWYRQTLGQGPEFLTYFQNEAQLEKSRLLSDRFSAERPKGSFSTLEIQRTEQGDSAMYLCASSKQASYEQYFGPGTRLTVT.

The CDR3 DNA sequence: TGCAGTGCTAGAGATCCGGGAGGGCCTAGTAATGTTGGGTTCTTC. It specifies CSARDPGGPSNVGFF. The chain is built from TRBV20-1 and TRBJ2-1; 8 bases fit TRBD2. V shed 0 bases and J 15 bases; nucleotides not matched to a gene: 16. This CDR3 has 15 amino acids. Germline CDR1 reads DFQATT; CDR2 reads SNEGSKA (reference sequence).